A selection of T cell receptor beta chains follows, all from one sample in a study of response to subunit inactivated influenza vaccine. TCRdb redid the calling of the RT-PCR reads with MiXCR, one entry per CDR3 protein. The table has 450,000 to 600,000 distinct CDR3 sequences, 16% seen once. The sample was CD4+ T cells sorted from PBMCs, taken roughly 24 months after vaccination. Receptors were obtained from a man between 50 and 75 years old who received an inactivated influenza vaccine. The CDR3 runs from the conserved cysteine through the conserved F or W. The D gene is left open where the match is weak. Clone size is given for some rows only: seen once, a few or many times, or a class if the clone is expanded.

TRBV20-1	-	many	TRBJ1-4	CSARDAIGDEKLFF	TGCAGTGCTAGAGATGCGATAGGGGATGAAAAACTGTTTTTT
TRBV12-3/TRBV12-4	TRBD2	many	TRBJ2-5	CASSHPGTSGAETQYF	TGTGCCAGCAGTCACCCCGGGACTAGCGGGGCTGAGACCCAGTACTTC
TRBV5-6	TRBD1	few	TRBJ2-4	CASSWGQIAKNIQYF	TGTGCCAGCAGCTGGGGACAGATAGCCAAAAACATTCAGTACTTC
TRBV3-1	TRBD2	few	TRBJ2-1	CASSQSIKRGAYNEQFF	TGTGCCAGCAGCCAATCTATTAAGCGGGGAGCCTACAATGAGCAGTTCTTC
TRBV10-3	-	-	TRBJ2-1	CAIKDSGTYNEQFF	TGTGCCATCAAAGATTCCGGGACCTACAATGAGCAGTTCTTC
TRBV27	TRBD2	few	TRBJ2-1	CASSLALAGVLREQFF	TGTGCCAGCAGTTTGGCGCTAGCGGGAGTTCTTCGTGAGCAGTTCTTC
TRBV24-1	TRBD1	-	TRBJ2-3	CATSAGQGNGDTQYF	TGTGCCACCAGTGCGGGACAGGGAAATGGAGATACGCAGTATTTT
TRBV6-1	-	few	TRBJ2-5	CASSPQGTEETQYF	TGTGCCAGCAGTCCACAGGGAACAGAAGAGACCCAGTACTTC
TRBV4-3	-	many	TRBJ2-1	CASSQDSLSHNEQFF	TGCGCCAGCAGCCAAGATTCGCTTTCCCACAATGAGCAGTTCTTC
TRBV12-2	-	-	TRBJ2-7	CASRYRTGGAEQYF	TGTGCAAGTCGCTATCGGACAGGGGGCGCCGAGCAGTACTTC
TRBV7-2	-	few	TRBJ2-1	CASSRRGRTNEQFF	TGTGCCAGCAGCCGCCGAGGACGGACCAATGAGCAGTTCTTC
TRBV20-1	TRBD1	-	TRBJ2-5	CSARGQGTETQYF	TGCAGTGCTAGGGGACAGGGCACGGAGACCCAGTACTTC
TRBV14	-	few	TRBJ1-2	CASSTRRGGYTF	TGTGCCAGCAGCACGAGGAGGGGCGGCTACACCTTC
TRBV7-2	-	-	TRBJ2-7	CASSLSLGGGAYEQYF	TGTGCCAGCAGCTTATCTCTAGGAGGAGGCGCCTACGAGCAGTACTTC
TRBV6-4	TRBD1	-	TRBJ2-3	CACSPGTGVDFENTDTQYF	TGTGCCTGCAGTCCCGGGACAGGGGTCGACTTCGAGAACACAGATACGCAGTATTTT
TRBV20-1	TRBD2	few	TRBJ2-1	CSVPGLAALEQFF	TGCAGTGTCCCGGGACTAGCGGCATTGGAGCAGTTCTTC
TRBV6-2/TRBV6-3	-	few	TRBJ1-1	CASRTGHTPAAFF	TGTGCCAGCAGGACCGGGCACACGCCTGCAGCTTTCTTT
TRBV6-1	-	few	TRBJ2-2	CASSLRAQKGTGELFF	TGTGCCAGCAGTCTCAGGGCTCAAAAGGGGACCGGGGAGCTGTTTTTT
TRBV21-1	-	-	TRBJ2-5	CASGLGRGETQYF	TGTGCCAGCGGGTTAGGGCGGGGGGAGACCCAGTACTTC
TRBV4-2	-	many	TRBJ1-2	CASSQDRANYGYTF	TGTGCCAGCAGCCAAGACAGGGCTAACTATGGCTACACCTTC
TRBV20-1	-	-	TRBJ2-5	CSASRVQETQYF	TGCAGTGCTAGTAGGGTTCAAGAGACCCAGTACTTC
TRBV7-9	-	few	TRBJ1-5	CASTGSGNQPQHF	TGTGCCAGCACAGGGTCGGGCAATCAGCCCCAGCATTTT
TRBV20-1	TRBD1	many	TRBJ1-5	CSARVGTGVNQPQHF	TGCAGTGCTAGAGTCGGGACAGGAGTCAATCAGCCCCAGCATTTT
TRBV10-3	TRBD1	few	TRBJ2-2	CAISEGTANTGELFF	TGTGCCATCAGTGAGGGGACAGCGAACACCGGGGAGCTGTTTTTT
TRBV7-2	-	-	TRBJ2-7	CASSSQRTSYEQYF	TGTGCCAGCAGCTCACAGAGGACTTCCTACGAGCAGTACTTC
TRBV6-1	-	few	TRBJ2-1	CASSPFGGSYNEQFF	TGTGCCAGCAGTCCCTTCGGCGGCTCCTACAATGAGCAGTTCTTC
TRBV2	TRBD1	-	TRBJ2-2	CASTPTGGDTGELFF	TGTGCCAGCACTCCGACAGGGGGCGACACCGGGGAGCTGTTTTTT
TRBV18	-	few	TRBJ2-7	CASSPPGLGDFEQYF	TGTGCCAGCTCACCACCGGGCCTTGGGGATTTCGAGCAGTACTTC
TRBV6-5	-	few	TRBJ1-1	CASSYFGTTEAFF	TGTGCCAGCAGTTACTTCGGGACGACTGAAGCTTTCTTT
TRBV7-8	-	-	TRBJ1-4	CASSLWGRNEKLFF	TGTGCCAGCAGCTTATGGGGGAGGAATGAAAAACTGTTTTTT
TRBV5-1	-	many	TRBJ2-1	CASSLVAATYNEQFF	TGCGCCAGCAGCTTGGTAGCGGCTACCTACAATGAGCAGTTCTTC
TRBV28	-	-	TRBJ2-7	CASSYPLGHEQYF	TGTGCCAGCAGTTACCCCTTGGGCCACGAGCAGTACTTC
TRBV6-2/TRBV6-3	TRBD2	few	TRBJ2-3	CASSEREGADTQYF	TGTGCCAGCAGTGAGCGGGAGGGTGCAGATACGCAGTATTTT
TRBV11-2	-	few	TRBJ2-5	CASSWFREETQYF	TGTGCCAGCAGCTGGTTCAGGGAAGAGACCCAGTACTTC
TRBV7-2	TRBD1	many	TRBJ2-1	CASSLIGGVEQFF	TGTGCCAGCAGCTTGATAGGGGGCGTTGAGCAGTTCTTC
TRBV20-1	-	-	TRBJ2-7	CSAAFGAYEQYF	TGCAGTGCGGCCTTTGGTGCCTACGAGCAGTACTTC
TRBV12-3/TRBV12-4	-	many	TRBJ1-6	CASSLGNEGSPLHF	TGTGCCAGCAGTCTAGGGAACGAGGGTTCACCCCTCCACTTT
TRBV6-1	TRBD2	few	TRBJ2-1	CASSGTSVNEQFF	TGTGCCAGCAGTGGGACTAGCGTCAATGAGCAGTTCTTC
TRBV28	-	few	TRBJ1-3	CATREGVNSGNTIYF	TGTGCCACCAGGGAGGGGGTAAACTCTGGAAACACCATATATTTT
TRBV12-3/TRBV12-4	-	-	TRBJ1-2	CASSLTPANYGYTF	TGTGCCAGCAGTTTAACACCTGCTAACTATGGCTACACCTTC